Listed below are T cell receptor beta chains from one sample, sequenced in a study of blood T cell repertoires in COVID-19. Assay used: immunoSEQ multiplex PCR; TCRdb lists only in-frame clones, some missing. Here the sample spans some 180,000 clones, 70% to 90% being singletons. Material for sequencing was peripheral blood. Receptors originate from a middle-aged man with COVID-19, enrolled during active disease. Each CDR3 is given with its conserved first and last residue. D genes are given only for firm matches. Expanded clones are given a class, and other clones once, few, many or no size at all.

j_call d_call cdr3_length v_call clone_size cdr3_nt cdr3_aa
TRBJ2-2 NA 15 TRBV30 NA TGTGCCTGGAGTGTGGTGCGGGGGAACACCGGGGAGCTGTTTTTT CAWSVVRGNTGELFF
TRBJ1-2 NA 13 TRBV27 NA TGTGCCAGCAGTTTAAACGGTAACTATGGCTACACCTTC CASSLNGNYGYTF
TRBJ1-1 TRBD1 17 TRBV5-1 NA TGCGCCAGCGCCGAACACTGGGGACAGGGGATGAACACTGAAGCTTTCTTT CASAEHWGQGMNTEAFF
TRBJ2-7 NA 15 TRBV5-1 NA TGCGCCAGCAGCTTGGCCGGTCGGGGGATCAACGAGCAGTACTTC CASSLAGRGINEQYF
TRBJ2-5 NA 15 TRBV2 NA TGTGCCAGCAGTGAGGAGGCGGCCCCCGGGAAGACCCAGTACTTC CASSEEAAPGKTQYF
TRBJ2-7 TRBD1 13 TRBV5-4 NA TGTGCCAGCGGGACAGGGGGCAAGTACGAGCAGTACTTC CASGTGGKYEQYF
TRBJ1-1 TRBD1 16 TRBV6-4 NA TGTGCCAGCAGACGGGTTCCGGGACAGCCGGGCGGGGAAGCTTTCTTT CASRRVPGQPGGEAFF
TRBJ2-7 TRBD1 13 TRBV6-5 once TGTGCCAGCAGTTTTGACAGGGCCTACGAGCAGTACTTC CASSFDRAYEQYF
TRBJ2-1 TRBD1 17 TRBV6-1 NA TGTGCCAGCAGTGAAGAGGGCAGGGGGCGCGGTCCGAATGAGCAGTTCTTC CASSEEGRGRGPNEQFF
TRBJ1-6 TRBD1 15 TRBV6-6 NA TGTGCCAGCAGTTACTTACAGGGGTCGGGTTCACCCCTCCACTTT CASSYLQGSGSPLHF
TRBJ1-5 NA 15 TRBV6-1 NA TGTGCCAGCAGTGAAGTTATGGGGCGGGGTCAGCCCCAGCATTTT CASSEVMGRGQPQHF
TRBJ1-6 TRBD1 15 TRBV28 NA TGTGCCAGCAGCTCCGGACAGGGGGCTAATTCACCCCTCCACTTT CASSSGQGANSPLHF
TRBJ1-2 TRBD1 15 TRBV24-1 NA TGTGCCACCAGCGGGACAGGGGGATCGAACTATGGCTACACCTTC CATSGTGGSNYGYTF
TRBJ2-7 TRBD2 15 TRBV5-8 few TGTGCCAGCAGCTGGACTAGCGGGAGGGTCTACGAGCAGTACTTC CASSWTSGRVYEQYF
TRBJ2-7 NA 14 TRBV18 NA TGTGCCAGCTCCCCGACAGTTGGGTCCTACGAGCAGTACTTC CASSPTVGSYEQYF
TRBJ1-5 NA 15 TRBV18 NA TGTGCCAGCTCAACCGGGAGCGATAGCAATCAGCCCCAGCATTTT CASSTGSDSNQPQHF
TRBJ2-7 TRBD1 14 TRBV6-1 NA TGTGCCAGCAGTGACCGACAGGGTTCCTACGAGCAGTACTTC CASSDRQGSYEQYF
TRBJ2-2 NA 14 TRBV9 NA TGTGCCAGCAGCGTAACTAGTAACACCGGGGAGCTGTTTTTT CASSVTSNTGELFF
TRBJ1-5 NA 15 TRBV6-5 once TGTGCCAGCAGGGAGGGAGCGACAGTCAATCAGCCCCAGCATTTT CASREGATVNQPQHF
TRBJ2-3 TRBD2 17 TRBV7-2 NA TGTGCCAGCAGCTTATGGGCTAGCGGGAGGGTAACAGATACGCAGTATTTT CASSLWASGRVTDTQYF
TRBJ2-5 NA 13 TRBV12-3/TRBV12-4 NA TGTGCCAGCAGTTTCGGAGCCGAAGAGACCCAGTACTTC CASSFGAEETQYF
TRBJ2-5 NA 13 TRBV19 once TGTGCCAGTAGTGTGGCTTCCCAAGAGACCCAGTACTTC CASSVASQETQYF
TRBJ1-5 NA 12 TRBV19 NA TGTGCCAGTACAATAGCGGGTCAGCCCCAGCATTTT CASTIAGQPQHF
TRBJ1-2 TRBD1 16 TRBV5-6 NA TGTGCCAGCAGACGACAGGGGAACCCTTTAGACTATGGCTACACCTTC CASRRQGNPLDYGYTF
TRBJ1-5 NA 14 TRBV20-1 NA TGCAGTGCTAGTTCTGAGTTCAGCAATCAGCCCCAGCATTTT CSASSEFSNQPQHF
TRBJ2-7 NA 15 TRBV7-2 NA TGTGCCAGCAGCTTAGGAGGTCAAGGGGCCGTCGAGCAGTACTTC CASSLGGQGAVEQYF
TRBJ2-1 TRBD2 17 TRBV7-2 NA TGTGCCAGCAGCTTAGTTGGGGGAGGGCGGTCCTACAATGAGCAGTTCTTC CASSLVGGGRSYNEQFF
TRBJ1-5 NA 15 TRBV19 NA TGTGCCAGTAGTACCCGGGACACCAAGTATCAGCCCCAGCATTTT CASSTRDTKYQPQHF
TRBJ2-2 NA 14 TRBV21-1 once TGTGCCAGCAGCAAAATTTGGAGCACCGGGGAGCTGTTTTTT CASSKIWSTGELFF
TRBJ2-5 NA 15 TRBV6-5 NA TGTGCCAGCGTAGTTGGGGTCCAGGGGGGAGAGACCCAGTACTTC CASVVGVQGGETQYF
TRBJ1-1 NA 15 TRBV19 NA TGTGCCAGTATTCCGACAGGACATCCGAACACTGAAGCTTTCTTT CASIPTGHPNTEAFF
TRBJ2-7 TRBD2 17 TRBV4-2 few TGTGCCAGCAGCCAAGGTATAAGCGGGGGAAACTCCTACGAGCAGTACTTC CASSQGISGGNSYEQYF
TRBJ2-6 TRBD1 16 TRBV7-2 NA TGTGCCAGCAGCTTAAGGACAGGGTACGGGGCCAACGTCCTGACTTTC CASSLRTGYGANVLTF
TRBJ2-2 TRBD2 14 TRBV6-6 NA TGTGCCAGCACCCTAGCGGGAGCCATCGGGGAGCTGTTTTTT CASTLAGAIGELFF
TRBJ2-5 TRBD1 15 TRBV30 NA TGTGCCTGGAGGGGGACAGGGGGAATCCAAGAGACCCAGTACTTC CAWRGTGGIQETQYF
TRBJ2-1 NA 15 TRBV6-5 NA TGTGCCAGCAGTTTCGGTTCTGACAGGAACAATGAGCAGTTCTTC CASSFGSDRNNEQFF
TRBJ2-5 TRBD1 13 TRBV11-2 NA TGTGCCAGCAGCGGGACAGAACAAGAGACCCAGTACTTC CASSGTEQETQYF
TRBJ2-5 NA 15 TRBV5-1 NA TGCGCCAGCAGCTTGGGGACAGTAGGGCAAGAGACCCAGTACTTC CASSLGTVGQETQYF
TRBJ2-7 TRBD2 15 TRBV7-9 NA TGTGCCAGCAGCTTAGAACTAGCGGAGATCTACGAGCAGTACTTC CASSLELAEIYEQYF
TRBJ2-3 TRBD2 21 TRBV24-1 NA TGTGCCACCAGTGATGCAGGAGGAGAACTAGCGGGAGTCCGGGGCACAGATACGCAGTATTTT CATSDAGGELAGVRGTDTQYF
TRBJ2-1 TRBD2 19 TRBV12-5 NA TGTGCTAGTGGTTTGGTATCCCCAAGGCTAGCGGGGGGCCCCAATGAGCAGTTCTTC CASGLVSPRLAGGPNEQFF
TRBJ2-1 TRBD2 18 TRBV27 NA TGTGCCAGCACCTTATGGGGGGCCGGGACTAGCGGTTACAATGAGCAGTTCTTC CASTLWGAGTSGYNEQFF